This T cell receptor beta chain was sequenced in a study of response to subunit inactivated influenza vaccine. Study-wide results and limits: Few new T cells, the authors suggested, are recruited by each seasonal influenza vaccination.

TCRdb reprocessed the RT-PCR reads via MiXCR and lists one record per CDR3 protein. Among 250,000 to 350,000 distinct CDR3 sequences listed, about 20% were seen once. The V gene end was trimmed by 4 bases and the J gene end by 6 bases; junction bases not matched to a gene: 9. From germline, CDR1 is SQVTM and CDR2 ANQGSEA. The CDR3 is 13 amino acids. This clonotype has a handful of counts. What it recognizes is unknown. The chain combines TRBV29-1 with TRBJ2-7; 7 bases line up with TRBD2. The starting material was PBMCs from blood, obtained about 20 months after vaccination. This sequence originates from a man aged 45 to 75 who received an inactivated influenza vaccine. The CDR3 protein is CSVGERDPLEQYF. CDR3 sequence (DNA): TGCAGCGTTGGGGAGCGGGACCCTCTCGAGCAGTACTTC.